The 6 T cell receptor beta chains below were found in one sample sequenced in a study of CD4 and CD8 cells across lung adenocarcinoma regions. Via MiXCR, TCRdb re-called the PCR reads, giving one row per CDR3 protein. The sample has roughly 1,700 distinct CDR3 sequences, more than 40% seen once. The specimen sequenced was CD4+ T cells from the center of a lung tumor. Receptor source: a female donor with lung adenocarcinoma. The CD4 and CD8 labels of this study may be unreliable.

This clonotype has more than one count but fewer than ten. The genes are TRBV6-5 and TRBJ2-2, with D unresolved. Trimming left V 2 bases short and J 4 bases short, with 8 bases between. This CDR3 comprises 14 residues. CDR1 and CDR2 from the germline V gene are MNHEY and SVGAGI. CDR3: CASSYGIGTGELFF. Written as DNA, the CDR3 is TGTGCCAGCAGTTACGGAATAGGCACCGGGGAGCTGTTTTTT.

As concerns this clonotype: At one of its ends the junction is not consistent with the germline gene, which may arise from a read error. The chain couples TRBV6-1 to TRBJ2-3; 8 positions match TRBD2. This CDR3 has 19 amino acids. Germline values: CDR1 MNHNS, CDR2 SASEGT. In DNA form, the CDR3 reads TGTGCCAGCAGTGATGGCCGGGGCCCGGGGGGGAGAGGCACAGAGACGCAGTATTTT. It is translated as CASSDGRGPGGRGTETQYF.

Written as DNA, the CDR3 is TGCGCCAGCAGCCAAATACTGACTACTAGCGTTGGAGATACGCAGTATTTT. It encodes CASSQILTTSVGDTQYF. The chain is built from TRBV4-1 and TRBJ2-3; 7 nucleotides match TRBD2. J lost 5 bases, V lost 2 bases, and 13 bases had no gene match. CDR3 length: 17 residues. Germline CDR1 reads MGHRA; CDR2 reads YSYEKL.

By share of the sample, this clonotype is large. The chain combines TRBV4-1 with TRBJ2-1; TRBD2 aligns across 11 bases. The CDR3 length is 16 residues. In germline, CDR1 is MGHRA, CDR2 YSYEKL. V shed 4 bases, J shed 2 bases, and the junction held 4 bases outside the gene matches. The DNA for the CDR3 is TGCGCCAGCAGCCGGGAACTAGCGGGGGCCTACAATGAGCAGTTCTTC. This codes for CASSRELAGAYNEQFF.

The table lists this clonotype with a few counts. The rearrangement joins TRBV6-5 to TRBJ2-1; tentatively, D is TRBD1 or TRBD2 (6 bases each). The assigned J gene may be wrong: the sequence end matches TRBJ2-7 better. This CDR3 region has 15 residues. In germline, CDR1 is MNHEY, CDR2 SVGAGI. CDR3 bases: TGTGCCAGCAGTTACGTCGGGGGCAGGGTCCACGAGCAGTACTTC. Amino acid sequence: CASSYVGGRVHEQYF.

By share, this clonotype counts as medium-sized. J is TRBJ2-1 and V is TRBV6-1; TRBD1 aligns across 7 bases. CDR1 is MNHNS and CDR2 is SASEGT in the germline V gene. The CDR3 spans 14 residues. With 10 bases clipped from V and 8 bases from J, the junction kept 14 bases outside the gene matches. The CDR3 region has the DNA TGTGCCACCACGAGAAGGGGGCTGGTGGATGAGCAGTTCTTC. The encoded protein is CATTRRGLVDEQFF.